The 25 T cell receptor beta chains given below trace back to one sample, sequenced in a study of blood T cell repertoires in COVID-19. Clones were sequenced by immunoSEQ multiplex PCR, and TCRdb holds only the in-frame ones, with some missing. The sample consists of 50,000 to 60,000 clones, about 87% of them appearing once. Sequencing was performed on peripheral blood. These receptors all come from a human donor with active COVID-19. The donor label of this sample is uncertain.

CDR3 in amino acids: CASSQDWAGAETQYF. The DNA of the CDR3 is TGCGCCAGCAGCCAAGATTGGGCGGGGGCAGAGACCCAGTACTTC. The chain employs TRBV4-1 and TRBJ2-5; TRBD2 might be the D (7 bases). Germline CDR1 reads MGHRA; CDR2 reads YSYEKL. The CDR3 runs 15 residues. Trimming shortened V by 0 bases and J by 4 bases, and 12 bases separated the two germline ends.

The V call is TRBV28, the J call TRBJ1-6; a possible D gene is TRBD1 (6 bases). V was shortened by 7 bases and J by 7 bases, with 11 bases between the two germline ends. This CDR3 has 13 residues. Germline CDR1 reads MDHEN; CDR2 reads SYDVKM. The CDR3 here is CASKDRQNSPLHF. The CDR3 nucleotides read TGTGCCAGCAAAGACAGGCAAAATTCACCCCTCCACTTT.

The V and J genes are TRBV28 and TRBJ2-1; 8 bases fit TRBD2. Germline trimming cut 4 bases from V and 3 bases from J; bases unmatched to any gene: 5. The CDR3 is 15 amino acids. Germline CDR1 MDHEN, CDR2 SYDVKM. For the CDR3, the DNA is TGTGCCAGCAGTTCCCCTAGCGGGTACTACAATGAGCAGTTCTTC. This encodes CASSSPSGYYNEQFF.

This rearrangement joins TRBV27 to TRBJ2-2, with 9 bases matching TRBD2. Trimming removed 2 bases from V and 6 bases from J; junction bases left unmatched: 7. This CDR3 comprises 16 residues. Germline CDR1 reads MNHEY; CDR2 reads SMNVEV (reference sequence). The CDR3 nucleotides read TGTGCCAGCAGTTTAAATTGGAGCGGGAGGCCCGGGGAGCTGTTTTTT. This encodes CASSLNWSGRPGELFF.

The chain has TRBV7-9 and TRBJ2-5; 8 bases align to TRBD2. The CDR3 runs to 13 residues. J was trimmed by 2 bases and V by 6 bases; bases with no gene match: 2. The germline CDR1 and CDR2 sequences are SEHNR and FQNEAQ (reference sequence). The CDR3 sequence: CASRASGQETQYF. The CDR3 nucleotides are TGTGCCAGCAGGGCTAGCGGGCAAGAGACCCAGTACTTC.

This sequence joins TRBV25-1 and TRBJ2-1, with TRBD2 matching over 8 bases. The CDR3 is 14 residues long. The germline V gene encodes CDR1 MGHDK and CDR2 SYGVNS. V dropped 1 base and J dropped 8; count of bases not matched to a gene: 4. CDR3 region: CASSESGGRHEQFF. Written as DNA, the CDR3 is TGTGCCAGCAGTGAATCGGGAGGGCGCCATGAGCAGTTCTTC.

This clone was counted between two and nine times. The chain joins TRBV6-2 or TRBV6-3 to TRBJ1-5; no firm D call. The CDR3 totals 15 residues. From germline, CDR1 is MNHEY and CDR2 SVGEGT. Trimming stripped 5 bases from V and 1 base from J, with 12 bases between. The CDR3 DNA reads as TGTGCCAGCAGTCTTATGCAGTTGAGCAATCAGCCCCAGCATTTT. This translates into CASSLMQLSNQPQHF.

The rearrangement joins TRBV12-1 to TRBJ1-5. TRBV12-1 corresponds to a pseudogene. This CDR3 is built from 16 residues. For the CDR3, the DNA is TGTGCCAGCAGCCGAAGTCGTGGGGGGAGCAATCAGCCCCAGCATTTT. Translated: CASSRSRGGSNQPQHF.

The rearrangement joins TRBV10-3 to TRBJ2-2, with D possibly being TRBD1 (5 bases). The germline V and J ends were trimmed by 3 bases and 1 base, with 21 bases remaining between them. This CDR3 region has 19 residues. The V gene's germline CDR1 is ENHRY and CDR2 SYGVKD. For the CDR3, the DNA is TGTGCCATCAGTGAATTTGGGCGAGGTCGAGACAGGAACACCGGGGAGCTGTTTTTT. Its translation: CAISEFGRGRDRNTGELFF.

This chain uses TRBV4-1 with TRBJ2-2, with 12 bases aligning to TRBD1. Trimming cost V 4 bases and J 6 bases; bases outside gene matches: 6. This CDR3 contains 16 residues. The germline gives CDR1 MGHRA, CDR2 YSYEKL. CDR3 residues: CASSPPRDRGPGELFF. The CDR3 coding sequence is TGCGCCAGCAGCCCGCCTCGGGACAGGGGGCCCGGGGAGCTGTTTTTT.

V gene TRBV30 combines with J gene TRBJ2-7; TRBD2 might be the D (5 bases). Germline V CDR1 and CDR2: GTSNPN, SVGIG (reference sequence). The V end was cut by 7 bases, the J end by 4 bases, with 17 bases between. This CDR3 region has 13 residues. CDR3 sequence (DNA): TGTGCCTACCTCGGCAAGGGAGCGTACGAGCAGTACTTC. Its translation: CAYLGKGAYEQYF.

The CDR3 DNA sequence: TGTGCCACCGTTCACAGGGTATTGGGCTACGAGCAGTACTTC. It encodes CATVHRVLGYEQYF. J is TRBJ2-7 and V is TRBV24-1, with TRBD1 as a possible D gene (6 bases). V lost 9 bases, J lost 3 bases, and 17 bases lay in between. The CDR3 has 14 residues. Germline-derived CDR1 and CDR2 are KGHDR and SFDVKD.

This clone has a handful of counts. The rearrangement links TRBV21-1 to TRBJ1-1; TRBD1, as called in the table, went unchecked against the DNA. TRBV21-1 is noted as a pseudogene. The CDR3 sequence is 15 residues long. The CDR3 DNA follows: TGTGCCAGCAGCAAGGACAGGGGAGTCGACACTGAAGCTTTCTTT. It is translated as CASSKDRGVDTEAFF.

The chain couples TRBV7-6 to TRBJ2-3; D perhaps matches TRBD2 (6 bases). The germline gives CDR1 SGHVS, CDR2 FNYEAQ. This CDR3 is built from 12 residues. The germline V and J ends were trimmed by 1 base and 8 bases, with 7 bases remaining between them. The CDR3 protein is CASSLEAGTQYF. CDR3 sequence (DNA): TGTGCCAGCAGCTTAGAAGCGGGTACGCAGTATTTT. The entire variable domain, with the rest obtained from reference TRBV7-6 and TRBJ2-3, is as follows: GAGVSQSPRYKVTKRGQDVALRCDPISGHVSLYWYRQALGQGPEFLTYFNYEAQQDKSGLPNDRFSAERPEGSISTLTIQRTEQRDSAMYRCASSLEAGTQYFGPGTRLTVL.

The V call is TRBV6-5, the J call TRBJ1-3; weak D call: TRBD1 (5 bases). The CDR3 loop spans 15 amino acids. CDR1 MNHEY and CDR2 SVGAGI come from the germline V gene. Between the trimmed V and J ends, which lost 4 bases and 5 bases, there was a span of 15 bases. CDR3 sequence (DNA): TGTGCCAGCAGTTCTAGGGGCGCTGGGAGAAACACCATATATTTT. Residues: CASSSRGAGRNTIYF.

The rearrangement joins TRBV13 to TRBJ2-2; no clear D gene. The V end lost 0 bases, the J end lost 2 bases, and 4 bases lay between the germline ends. CDR1 and CDR2 (germline): PRHDT, FYEKMQ (reference sequence). The CDR3 totals 14 residues. This CDR3 is CASSLGGNTGELFF. The CDR3 DNA is TGTGCCAGCAGCTTAGGCGGTAACACCGGGGAGCTGTTTTTT.

A few counts support this clone. The chain is built from TRBV5-1 and TRBJ2-5; 8 positions agree with TRBD1. Germline V gene sequence: CDR1 SGHRS, CDR2 YFSETQ. Losses at the gene ends were 0 bases for V and 5 bases for J; bases not matched to a gene: 9. This CDR3 region has 16 residues. DNA of the CDR3: TGCGCCAGCAGCTTGGTGGGGCAGGGGGCTTTGGAGACCCAGTACTTC. This translates into CASSLVGQGALETQYF.

The chain uses TRBV4-3 and TRBJ2-7; a possible D gene is TRBD1 (6 bases). CDR1 and CDR2 (germline): LGHNA, YSLEER. V was trimmed by 4 bases and J by 2 bases, leaving 12 bases between them. The CDR3 totals 14 residues. The CDR3 DNA is TGCGCCAGCAGCCTCGACAGGATGGCCTACGAGCAGTACTTC. Translated: CASSLDRMAYEQYF.

The gene calls are TRBV3-1 (or the pseudogene TRBV3-2) and TRBJ2-1; D unresolved. This CDR3 spans 16 amino acids. V shed 5 bases and J shed 9 bases, with 23 bases lying between them. CDR1 and CDR2 from the germline V gene are LGHDT and YNNKEL (reference sequence). CDR3 DNA: TGTGCCAGCAGCGAAAACAGATCACCACCCCAATTTGAGCAGTTCTTC. Translation gives CASSENRSPPQFEQFF.

Only one count was recorded for this clone. The chain couples TRBV4-3 to TRBJ2-1; 8 bases fit TRBD2. From germline, CDR1 is LGHNA and CDR2 YSLEER. Trimming took 4 bases from V and 4 from J; bases not matched to a gene: 6. The CDR3 has 15 amino acids. The CDR3 here is CASSPAGLEYNEQFF. CDR3 sequence (DNA): TGCGCCAGCAGCCCAGCGGGACTAGAATACAATGAGCAGTTCTTC.

In nucleotides, the CDR3 is TGTGCCAGCAGCAAAGCGAAGGGATCAGGGAGGGGCTCCCGAAATGAGCAGTTCTTC. As protein: CASSKAKGSGRGSRNEQFF. The rearrangement uses TRBV21-1 and TRBJ2-1; TRBD2 is the table's D call and was not checked against the DNA. TRBV21-1 is deemed a pseudogene. This CDR3 has 19 residues.

This clone was counted a few times. This chain links TRBV15 with TRBJ2-7, with D unclear. The CDR3 is made up of 14 amino acids. Germline CDR1 and CDR2: LNHNV and YYDKDF (reference sequence). Deletions cut 8 bases from V and 3 bases from J, with 17 bases between. CDR3 sequence (DNA): TGTGCCACCGAACCCGGCGGATTAAACTACGAGCAGTACTTC. Protein: CATEPGGLNYEQYF.

V gene TRBV15 combines with J gene TRBJ2-2; 12 nucleotides line up with TRBD2. Trimming at V came to 1 base and at J to 5 bases, leaving 2 bases not matched to a gene. CDR1 and CDR2 from the germline V gene are LNHNV and YYDKDF (reference sequence). The CDR3 contains 16 residues. The DNA of the CDR3 is TGTGCCACCAGCAGAGGCGGGACTAGCGGGACCGGGGAGCTGTTTTTT. Protein sequence: CATSRGGTSGTGELFF.

Here the CDR3 reads CASSFTRQGNEQYF. CDR3 coding DNA: TGTGCCAGCAGCTTTACGAGACAGGGCAACGAGCAGTACTTC. The chain employs TRBV11-3 and TRBJ2-7; 7 nucleotides align to TRBD1. Germline values: CDR1 SGHNT, CDR2 YENEEA. V was clipped by 3 bases and J by 5 bases; unmatched bases: 7. This CDR3 is built from 14 residues.

Here the CDR3 reads CASSRRLGGGGTSYEQYF. For the CDR3, the DNA is TGCGCCAGCAGCCGCCGCCTTGGGGGCGGGGGGACCTCCTACGAGCAGTACTTC. The rearrangement joins TRBV4-1 to TRBJ2-7, with 8 nucleotides matching TRBD2. Germline V CDR1 and CDR2: MGHRA, YSYEKL. The CDR3 loop spans 18 amino acids. The junction had 14 bases not matched to a gene; V was cut back by 4 bases and J by 0 bases.